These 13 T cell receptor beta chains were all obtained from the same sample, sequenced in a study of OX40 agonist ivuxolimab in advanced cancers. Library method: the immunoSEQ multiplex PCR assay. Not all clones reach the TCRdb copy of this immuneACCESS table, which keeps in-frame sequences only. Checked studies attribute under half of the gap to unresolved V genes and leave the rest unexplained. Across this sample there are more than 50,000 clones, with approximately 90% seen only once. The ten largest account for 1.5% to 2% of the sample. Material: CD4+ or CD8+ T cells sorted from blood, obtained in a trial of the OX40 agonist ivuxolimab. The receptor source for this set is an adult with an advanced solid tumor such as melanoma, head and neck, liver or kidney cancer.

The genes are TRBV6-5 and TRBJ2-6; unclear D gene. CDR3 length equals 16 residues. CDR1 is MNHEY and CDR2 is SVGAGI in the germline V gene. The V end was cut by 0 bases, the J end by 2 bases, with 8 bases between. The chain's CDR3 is CASSYSVPPGANVLTF. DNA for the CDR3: TGTGCCAGCAGTTACTCAGTGCCCCCTGGGGCCAACGTCCTGACTTTC.

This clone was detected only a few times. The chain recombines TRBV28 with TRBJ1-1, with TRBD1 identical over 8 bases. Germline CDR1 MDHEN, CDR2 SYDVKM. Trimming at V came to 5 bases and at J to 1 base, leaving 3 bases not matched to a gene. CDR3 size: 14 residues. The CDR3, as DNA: TGTGCCAGCAGTGGGGGACAGGAGAACACTGAAGCTTTCTTT. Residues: CASSGGQENTEAFF.

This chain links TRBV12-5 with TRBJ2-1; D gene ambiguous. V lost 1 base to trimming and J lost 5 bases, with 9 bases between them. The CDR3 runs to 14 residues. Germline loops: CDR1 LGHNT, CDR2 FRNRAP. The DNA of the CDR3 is TGTGCTAGTGGTTTGGAAGAACATAACAATGAGCAGTTCTTC. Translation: CASGLEEHNNEQFF. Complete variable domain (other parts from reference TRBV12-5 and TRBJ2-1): DARVTQTPRHKVTEMGQEVTMRCQPILGHNTVFWYRQTMMQGLELLAYFRNRAPLDDSGMPKDRFSAEMPDATLATLKIQPSEPRDSAVYFCASGLEEHNNEQFFGPGTRLTVL.

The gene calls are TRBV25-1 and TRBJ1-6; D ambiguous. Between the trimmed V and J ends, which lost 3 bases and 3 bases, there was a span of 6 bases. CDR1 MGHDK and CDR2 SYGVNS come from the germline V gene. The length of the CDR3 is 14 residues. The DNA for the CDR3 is TGTGCCAGCAGTGATACACGCTATAATTCACCCCTCCACTTT. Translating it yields CASSDTRYNSPLHF.

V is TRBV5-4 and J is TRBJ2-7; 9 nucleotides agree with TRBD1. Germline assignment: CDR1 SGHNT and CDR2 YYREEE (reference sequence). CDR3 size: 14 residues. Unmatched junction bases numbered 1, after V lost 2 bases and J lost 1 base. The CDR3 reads CASSFDRGSYEQYF. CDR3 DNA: TGTGCCAGCAGCTTCGACAGGGGGTCCTACGAGCAGTACTTC.

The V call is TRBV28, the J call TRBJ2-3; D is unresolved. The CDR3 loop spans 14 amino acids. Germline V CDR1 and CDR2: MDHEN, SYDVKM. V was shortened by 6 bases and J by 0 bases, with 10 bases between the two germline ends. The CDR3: CASSSRPSTDTQYF. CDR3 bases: TGTGCCAGCAGCTCCCGCCCTAGCACAGATACGCAGTATTTT.

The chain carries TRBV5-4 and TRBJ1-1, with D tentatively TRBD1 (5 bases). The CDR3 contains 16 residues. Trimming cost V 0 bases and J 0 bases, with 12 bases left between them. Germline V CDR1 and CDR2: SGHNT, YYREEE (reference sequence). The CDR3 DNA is TGTGCCAGCAGCTTGGCCGGGGGAGAAGTGAACACTGAAGCTTTCTTT. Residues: CASSLAGGEVNTEAFF.

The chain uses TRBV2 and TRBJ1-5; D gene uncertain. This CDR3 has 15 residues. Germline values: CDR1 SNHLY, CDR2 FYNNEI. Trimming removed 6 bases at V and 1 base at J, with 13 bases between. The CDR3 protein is CASRRDGSSNQPQHF. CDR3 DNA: TGTGCCAGCAGACGTGACGGGAGCAGCAATCAGCCCCAGCATTTT.

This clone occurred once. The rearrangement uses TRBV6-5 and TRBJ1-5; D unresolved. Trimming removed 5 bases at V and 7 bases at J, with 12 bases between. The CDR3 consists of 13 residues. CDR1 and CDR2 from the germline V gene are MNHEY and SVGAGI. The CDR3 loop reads CASSEHELQPQHF. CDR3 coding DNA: TGTGCCAGCAGTGAACACGAATTACAGCCCCAGCATTTT.

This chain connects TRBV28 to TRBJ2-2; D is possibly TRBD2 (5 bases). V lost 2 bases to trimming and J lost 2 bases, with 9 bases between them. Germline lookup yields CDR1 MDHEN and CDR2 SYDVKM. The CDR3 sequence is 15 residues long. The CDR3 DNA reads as TGTGCCAGCAGTTTAGAGGGAAAAAACACCGGGGAGCTGTTTTTT. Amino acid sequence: CASSLEGKNTGELFF. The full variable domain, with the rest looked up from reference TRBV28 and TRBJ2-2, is DVKVTQSSRYLVKRTGEKVFLECVQDMDHENMFWYRQDPGLGLRLIYFSYDVKMKEKGDIPEGYSVSREKKERFSLILESASTNQTSMYLCASSLEGKNTGELFFGEGSRLTVL.

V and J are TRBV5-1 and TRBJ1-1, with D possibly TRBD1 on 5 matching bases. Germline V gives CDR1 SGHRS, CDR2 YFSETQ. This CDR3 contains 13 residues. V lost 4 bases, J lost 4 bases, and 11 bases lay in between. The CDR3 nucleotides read TGCGCCAGCAGCATACAAGGGGTCACTGAAGCTTTCTTT. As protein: CASSIQGVTEAFF. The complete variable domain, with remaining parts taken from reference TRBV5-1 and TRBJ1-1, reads KAGVTQTPRYLIKTRGQQVTLSCSPISGHRSVSWYQQTPGQGLQFLFEYFSETQRNKGNFPGRFSGRQFSNSRSEMNVSTLELGDSALYLCASSIQGVTEAFFGQGTRLTVV.

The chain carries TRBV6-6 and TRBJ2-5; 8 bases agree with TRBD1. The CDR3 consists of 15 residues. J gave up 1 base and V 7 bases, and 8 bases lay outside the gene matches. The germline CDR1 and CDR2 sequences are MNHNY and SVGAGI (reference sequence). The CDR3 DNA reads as TGTGCCAGCACCGCCCCGGACAGGGCCCAAGAGACCCAGTACTTC. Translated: CASTAPDRAQETQYF.

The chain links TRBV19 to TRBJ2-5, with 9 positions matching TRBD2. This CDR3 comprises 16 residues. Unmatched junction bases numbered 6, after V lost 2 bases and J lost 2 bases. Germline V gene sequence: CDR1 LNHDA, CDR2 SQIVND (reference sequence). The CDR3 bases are TGTGCCAGTAGTATAAGGCTAGCGGGGCTTCAAGAGACCCAGTACTTC. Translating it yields CASSIRLAGLQETQYF.